This T cell receptor (beta chain) was captured in a study of blood T cell repertoires in COVID-19. The assay was immunoSEQ multiplex PCR, and TCRdb's table has in-frame clones only and misses some. In the table there are over 100,000 clones, around four fifths of which are singletons. From germline, CDR1 is MNHEY and CDR2 SVGAGI. The ends lost 6 bases at V and 0 bases at J; junction bases unmatched: 8. The CDR3 runs to 15 residues. The V gene is TRBV6-5, the J gene TRBJ2-7; 7 bases agree with TRBD2. The sequence was collected from a man between 65 and 85 years old with acute or convalescent COVID-19. The sample consisted of peripheral blood. The DNA of the CDR3 is TGTGCCAGCAGCCCCTCGGGCGGGAGCTCCTACGAGCAGTACTTC. It specifies CASSPSGGSSYEQYF.